This T cell receptor (beta chain) was captured in a study of blood T cell repertoires in COVID-19. Study overall: Nucleic acid was either cDNA or gDNA, and it came from T cells, B-cell-depleted T cells, or PBMCs.

CDR1 and CDR2 (germline): SGHTA, FQGTGA. The CDR3 spans 14 residues. Trimming cost V 0 bases and J 3 bases, with 8 bases left between them. In the authors' methods: Nucleated cell number was recorded as an estimate derived from reference gene primer amplification. Measured with immunoSEQ multiplex PCR; TCRdb has only the in-frame clones, and not every one. V, J and clone size derive from that table, while D and trimming were established from the DNA sequence. The sample has about 83,000 clones; more than 75% are singletons. The chain couples TRBV7-3 to TRBJ1-1; D gene unclear. The source material was peripheral blood. The origin of this receptor is a woman of 80 years or more with active or convalescent COVID-19. The CDR3 DNA sequence: TGTGCCAGCAGCTTAACGGCCGAAGACACTGAAGCTTTCTTT. Its translation: CASSLTAEDTEAFF.